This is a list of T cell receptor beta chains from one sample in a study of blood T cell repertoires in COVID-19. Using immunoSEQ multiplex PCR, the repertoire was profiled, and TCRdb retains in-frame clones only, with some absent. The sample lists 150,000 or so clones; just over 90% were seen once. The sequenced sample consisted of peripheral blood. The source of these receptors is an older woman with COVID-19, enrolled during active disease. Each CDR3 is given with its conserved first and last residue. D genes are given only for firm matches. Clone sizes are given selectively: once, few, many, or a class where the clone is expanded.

CDR3aa: CASSLEDRGPSETQYF
CDR3nt: TGTGCCAGCAGCTTGGAGGACAGGGGGCCGAGCGAGACCCAGTACTTC
abundance: .
d_gene: TRBD1
v_gene: TRBV5-5
j_gene: TRBJ2-5

CDR3aa: CASSFGGPYEQYF
CDR3nt: TGTGCCAGCAGCTTCGGGGGACCCTACGAGCAGTACTTC
abundance: .
d_gene: .
v_gene: TRBV7-9
j_gene: TRBJ2-7

CDR3aa: CASSSPGSRVNTEAFF
CDR3nt: TGCGCCAGCAGCTCTCCGGGATCGCGGGTGAACACTGAAGCTTTCTTT
abundance: .
d_gene: .
v_gene: TRBV10-2
j_gene: TRBJ1-1

CDR3aa: CAISESIRVNEQYF
CDR3nt: TGTGCCATCAGTGAGTCGATCAGGGTTAACGAGCAGTACTTC
abundance: .
d_gene: .
v_gene: TRBV10-3
j_gene: TRBJ2-7

CDR3aa: CASSSRDRGEVLAQYF
CDR3nt: TGTGCCAGCAGCTCCCGGGACAGGGGGGAGGTGTTGGCCCAGTACTTC
abundance: .
d_gene: TRBD1
v_gene: TRBV11-2
j_gene: TRBJ2-5

CDR3aa: CASSPQGGGTSGETQYF
CDR3nt: TGTGCCAGCAGCCCCCAAGGTGGCGGGACTAGCGGAGAGACCCAGTACTTC
abundance: .
d_gene: TRBD2
v_gene: TRBV9
j_gene: TRBJ2-5

CDR3aa: CASTRGTIWGYTF
CDR3nt: TGTGCCAGCACCCGAGGGACTATCTGGGGCTACACCTTC
abundance: .
d_gene: .
v_gene: TRBV6-5
j_gene: TRBJ1-2

CDR3aa: CASSIDGTTRLSNSPLHF
CDR3nt: TGTGCCAGTAGTATAGATGGGACAACGAGGCTGTCTAATTCACCCCTCCACTTT
abundance: once
d_gene: .
v_gene: TRBV19
j_gene: TRBJ1-6

CDR3aa: CASRRDRGVTGELFF
CDR3nt: TGTGCCAGCAGGCGGGACAGGGGGGTCACCGGGGAGCTGTTTTTT
abundance: .
d_gene: TRBD1
v_gene: TRBV6-5
j_gene: TRBJ2-2

CDR3aa: CSVVPRDPRTSYNEQFF
CDR3nt: TGCAGCGTTGTCCCCCGGGATCCGAGAACCTCCTACAATGAGCAGTTCTTC
abundance: .
d_gene: .
v_gene: TRBV29-1
j_gene: TRBJ2-1

CDR3aa: CASSIAEGMGEQYF
CDR3nt: TGTGCCAGTAGTATAGCTGAGGGAATGGGCGAGCAGTACTTC
abundance: .
d_gene: .
v_gene: TRBV19
j_gene: TRBJ2-7

CDR3aa: CASSLGGDSGNTIYF
CDR3nt: TGCGCCAGCAGCTTAGGCGGGGACTCTGGAAACACCATATATTTT
abundance: once
d_gene: .
v_gene: TRBV5-1
j_gene: TRBJ1-3

CDR3aa: CASSERTGGVYGYTF
CDR3nt: TGTGCCAGCAGTGAAAGGACAGGGGGCGTCTATGGCTACACCTTC
abundance: .
d_gene: TRBD1
v_gene: TRBV6-1
j_gene: TRBJ1-2

CDR3aa: CSVGDPGTGAFRDEKLFF
CDR3nt: TGCAGCGTTGGGGATCCCGGGACAGGGGCCTTCCGGGATGAAAAACTGTTTTTT
abundance: once
d_gene: TRBD1
v_gene: TRBV29-1
j_gene: TRBJ1-4

CDR3aa: CASSSPGGWDTEAFF
CDR3nt: TGTGCCAGCAGCTCTCCAGGGGGGTGGGACACTGAAGCTTTCTTT
abundance: .
d_gene: TRBD1
v_gene: TRBV7-9
j_gene: TRBJ1-1

CDR3aa: CASSVGGQDNSPLHF
CDR3nt: TGTGCCAGCAGTGTCGGGGGGCAAGATAATTCACCCCTCCACTTT
abundance: .
d_gene: .
v_gene: TRBV2
j_gene: TRBJ1-6

CDR3aa: CASGVVAGGPRGVTQYF
CDR3nt: TGTGCCAGCGGGGTCGTGGCGGGGGGGCCTCGAGGGGTGACCCAGTACTTC
abundance: .
d_gene: TRBD2
v_gene: TRBV5-4
j_gene: TRBJ2-5